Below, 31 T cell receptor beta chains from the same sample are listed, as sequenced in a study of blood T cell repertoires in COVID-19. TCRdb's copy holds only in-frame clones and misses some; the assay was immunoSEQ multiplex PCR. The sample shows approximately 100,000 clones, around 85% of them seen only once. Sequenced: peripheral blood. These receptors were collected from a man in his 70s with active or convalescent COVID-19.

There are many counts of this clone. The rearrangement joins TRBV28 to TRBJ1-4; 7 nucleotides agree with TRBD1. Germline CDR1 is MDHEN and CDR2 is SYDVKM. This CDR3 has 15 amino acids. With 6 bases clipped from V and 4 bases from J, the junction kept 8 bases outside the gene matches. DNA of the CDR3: TGTGCCAGCAGCTTTGCCGGGACAGTTAATGAAAAACTGTTTTTT. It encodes CASSFAGTVNEKLFF.

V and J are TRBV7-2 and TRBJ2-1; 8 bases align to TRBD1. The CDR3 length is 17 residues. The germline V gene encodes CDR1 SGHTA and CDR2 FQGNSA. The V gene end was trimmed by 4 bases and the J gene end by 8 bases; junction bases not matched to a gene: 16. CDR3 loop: CASSYGQGRGKIHEQFF. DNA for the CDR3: TGTGCCAGCAGCTACGGACAGGGACGGGGAAAAATCCATGAGCAGTTCTTC.

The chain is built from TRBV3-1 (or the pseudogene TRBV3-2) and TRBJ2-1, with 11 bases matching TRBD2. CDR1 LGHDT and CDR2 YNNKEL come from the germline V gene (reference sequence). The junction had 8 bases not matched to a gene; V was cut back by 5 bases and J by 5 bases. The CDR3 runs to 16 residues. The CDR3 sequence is CASSDSGTSGHNEQFF. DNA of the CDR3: TGTGCCAGCAGCGATTCCGGGACTAGCGGACACAATGAGCAGTTCTTC.

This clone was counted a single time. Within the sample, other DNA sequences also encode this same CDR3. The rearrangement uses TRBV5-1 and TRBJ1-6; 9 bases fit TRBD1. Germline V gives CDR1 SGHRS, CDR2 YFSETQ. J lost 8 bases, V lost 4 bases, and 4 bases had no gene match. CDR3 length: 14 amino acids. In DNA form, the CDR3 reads TGCGCCAGCAGCCTCCGGGACAGGGATTCACCCCTCCACTTT. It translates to CASSLRDRDSPLHF. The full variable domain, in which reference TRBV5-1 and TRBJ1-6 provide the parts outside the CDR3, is KAGVTQTPRYLIKTRGQQVTLSCSPISGHRSVSWYQQTPGQGLQFLFEYFSETQRNKGNFPGRFSGRQFSNSRSEMNVSTLELGDSALYLCASSLRDRDSPLHFGNGTRLTVT.

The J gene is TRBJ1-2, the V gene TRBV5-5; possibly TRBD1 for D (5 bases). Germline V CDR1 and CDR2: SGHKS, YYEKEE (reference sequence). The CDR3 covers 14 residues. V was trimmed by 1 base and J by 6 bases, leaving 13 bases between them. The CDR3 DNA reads TGTGCCAGCAGCTTGATCTCAGGGAACCATGGCTACACCTTC. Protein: CASSLISGNHGYTF.

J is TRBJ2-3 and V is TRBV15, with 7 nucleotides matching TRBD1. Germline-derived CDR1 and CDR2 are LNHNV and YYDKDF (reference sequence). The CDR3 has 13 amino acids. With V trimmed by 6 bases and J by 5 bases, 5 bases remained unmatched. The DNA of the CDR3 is TGTGCCACCAGTAGAAGACAGGGAGATACGCAGTATTTT. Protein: CATSRRQGDTQYF.

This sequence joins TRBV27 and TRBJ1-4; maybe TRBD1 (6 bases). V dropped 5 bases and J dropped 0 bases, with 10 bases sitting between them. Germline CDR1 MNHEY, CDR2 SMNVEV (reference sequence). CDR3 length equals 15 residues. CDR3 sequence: CASSAQGATNEKLFF. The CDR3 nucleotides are TGTGCCAGCAGTGCACAGGGCGCAACTAATGAAAAACTGTTTTTT.

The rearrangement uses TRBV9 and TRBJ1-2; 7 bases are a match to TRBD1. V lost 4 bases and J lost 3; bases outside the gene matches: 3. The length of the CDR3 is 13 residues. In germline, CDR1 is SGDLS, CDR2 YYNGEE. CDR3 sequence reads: CASSTGTDYGYTF. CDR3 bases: TGTGCCAGCAGCACCGGGACAGACTATGGCTACACCTTC.

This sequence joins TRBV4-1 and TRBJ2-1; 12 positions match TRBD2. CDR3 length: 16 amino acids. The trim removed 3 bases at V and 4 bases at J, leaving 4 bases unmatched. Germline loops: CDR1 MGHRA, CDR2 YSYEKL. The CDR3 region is CASSHTGTSGYNEQFF. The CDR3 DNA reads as TGCGCCAGCAGCCACACCGGGACTAGCGGGTACAATGAGCAGTTCTTC.

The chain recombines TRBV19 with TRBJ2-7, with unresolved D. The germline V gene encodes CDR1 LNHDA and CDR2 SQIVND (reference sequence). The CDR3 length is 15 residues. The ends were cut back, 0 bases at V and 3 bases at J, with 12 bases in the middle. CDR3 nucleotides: TGTGCCAGTAGTATAGATGTGGTCAGACACTACGAGCAGTACTTC. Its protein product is CASSIDVVRHYEQYF.

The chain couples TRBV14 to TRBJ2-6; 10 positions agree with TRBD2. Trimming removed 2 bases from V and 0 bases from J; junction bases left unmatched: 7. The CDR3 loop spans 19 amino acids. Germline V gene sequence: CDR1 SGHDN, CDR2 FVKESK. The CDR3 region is CASSQRSLAGVSGANVLTF. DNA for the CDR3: TGTGCCAGCAGCCAACGGTCCCTAGCGGGGGTCTCTGGGGCCAACGTCCTGACTTTC.

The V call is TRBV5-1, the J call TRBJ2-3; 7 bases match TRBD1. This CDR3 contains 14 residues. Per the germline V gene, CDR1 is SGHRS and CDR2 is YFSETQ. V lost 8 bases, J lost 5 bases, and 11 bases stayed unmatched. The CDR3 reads CASRDRVLGDTQYF. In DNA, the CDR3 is TGCGCCAGTAGAGACAGGGTGTTAGGAGATACGCAGTATTTT.

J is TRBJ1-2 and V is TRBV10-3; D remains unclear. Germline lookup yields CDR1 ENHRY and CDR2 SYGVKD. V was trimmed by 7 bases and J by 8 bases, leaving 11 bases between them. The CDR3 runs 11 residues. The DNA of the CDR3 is TGTGCCATCAAGAGGGAGATCGGCTACACCTTC. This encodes CAIKREIGYTF.

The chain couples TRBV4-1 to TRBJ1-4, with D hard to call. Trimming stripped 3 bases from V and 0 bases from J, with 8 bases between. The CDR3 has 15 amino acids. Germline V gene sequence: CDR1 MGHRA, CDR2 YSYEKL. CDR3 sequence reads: CASSQQEATNEKLFF. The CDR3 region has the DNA TGCGCCAGCAGCCAGCAGGAGGCAACTAATGAAAAACTGTTTTTT.

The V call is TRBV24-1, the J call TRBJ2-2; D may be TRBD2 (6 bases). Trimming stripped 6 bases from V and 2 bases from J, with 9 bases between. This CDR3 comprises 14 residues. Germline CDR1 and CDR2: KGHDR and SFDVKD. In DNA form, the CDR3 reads TGTGCCACCAGTCTGCGGGGAAACACCGGGGAGCTGTTTTTT. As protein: CATSLRGNTGELFF.

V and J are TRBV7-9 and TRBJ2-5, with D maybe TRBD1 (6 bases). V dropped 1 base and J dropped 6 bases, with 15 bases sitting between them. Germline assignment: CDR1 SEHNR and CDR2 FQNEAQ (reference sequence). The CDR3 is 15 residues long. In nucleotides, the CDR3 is TGTGCCAGCAGCTTAGGAGGAGGCAGGGGTAAGACCCAGTACTTC. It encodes CASSLGGGRGKTQYF.

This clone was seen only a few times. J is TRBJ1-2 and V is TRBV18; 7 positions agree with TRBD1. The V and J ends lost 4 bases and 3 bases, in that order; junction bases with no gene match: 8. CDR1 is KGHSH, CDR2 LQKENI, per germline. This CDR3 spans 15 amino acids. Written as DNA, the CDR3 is TGTGCCAGCTCACAATCCACCGGGACAGACTATGGCTACACCTTC. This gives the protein CASSQSTGTDYGYTF.

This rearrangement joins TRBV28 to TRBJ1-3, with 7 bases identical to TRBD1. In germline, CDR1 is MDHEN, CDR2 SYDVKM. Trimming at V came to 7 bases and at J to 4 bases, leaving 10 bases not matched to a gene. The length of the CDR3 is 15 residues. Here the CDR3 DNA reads TGTGCCAGCACCCGATTAGGGACAGCGGGAAACACCATATATTTT. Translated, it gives CASTRLGTAGNTIYF.

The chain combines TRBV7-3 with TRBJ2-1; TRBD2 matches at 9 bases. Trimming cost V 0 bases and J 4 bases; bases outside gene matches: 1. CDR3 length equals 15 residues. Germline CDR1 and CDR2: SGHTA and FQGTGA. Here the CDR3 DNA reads TGTGCCAGCAGCTTAACGAGCGGGGGGTACAATGAGCAGTTCTTC. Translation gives CASSLTSGGYNEQFF.

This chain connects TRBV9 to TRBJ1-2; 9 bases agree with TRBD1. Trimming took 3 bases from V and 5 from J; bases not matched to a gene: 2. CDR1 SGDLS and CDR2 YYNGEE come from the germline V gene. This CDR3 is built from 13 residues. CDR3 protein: CASSADRGYGYTF. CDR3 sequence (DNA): TGTGCCAGCAGCGCGGACAGGGGTTATGGCTACACCTTC. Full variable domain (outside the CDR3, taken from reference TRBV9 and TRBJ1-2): DSGVTQTPKHLITATGQRVTLRCSPRSGDLSVYWYQQSLDQGLQFLIQYYNGEERAKGNILERFSAQQFPDLHSELNLSSLELGDSALYFCASSADRGYGYTFGSGTRLTVV.

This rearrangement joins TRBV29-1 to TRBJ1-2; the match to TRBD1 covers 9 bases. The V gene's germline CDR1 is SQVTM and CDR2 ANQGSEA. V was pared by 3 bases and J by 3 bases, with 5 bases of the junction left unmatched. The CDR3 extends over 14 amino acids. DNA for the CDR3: TGCAGCGTTGAGGGGGACAGGGCGGACTATGGCTACACCTTC. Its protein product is CSVEGDRADYGYTF. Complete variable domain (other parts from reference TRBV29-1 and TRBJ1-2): SAVISQKPSRDICQRGTSLTIQCQVDSQVTMMFWYRQQPGQSLTLIATANQGSEATYESGFVIDKFPISRPNLTFSTLTVSNMSPEDSSIYLCSVEGDRADYGYTFGSGTRLTVV.

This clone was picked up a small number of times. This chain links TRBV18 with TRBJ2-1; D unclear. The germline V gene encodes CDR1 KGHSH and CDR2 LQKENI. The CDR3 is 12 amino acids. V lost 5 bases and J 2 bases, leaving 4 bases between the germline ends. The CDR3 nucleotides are TGTGCCAGCTCAATCACCTACAATGAGCAGTTCTTC. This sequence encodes CASSITYNEQFF. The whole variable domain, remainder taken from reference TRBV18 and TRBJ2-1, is NAGVMQNPRHLVRRRGQEARLRCSPMKGHSHVYWYRQLPEEGLKFMVYLQKENIIDESGMPKERFSAEFPKEGPSILRIQQVVRGDSAAYFCASSITYNEQFFGPGTRLTVL.

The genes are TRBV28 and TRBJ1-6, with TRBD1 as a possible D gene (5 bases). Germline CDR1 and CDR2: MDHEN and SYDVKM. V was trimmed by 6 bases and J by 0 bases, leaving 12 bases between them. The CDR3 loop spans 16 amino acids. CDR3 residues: CASRTQESSYNSPLHF. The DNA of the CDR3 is TGTGCCAGCAGGACACAGGAGAGCTCCTATAATTCACCCCTCCACTTT.

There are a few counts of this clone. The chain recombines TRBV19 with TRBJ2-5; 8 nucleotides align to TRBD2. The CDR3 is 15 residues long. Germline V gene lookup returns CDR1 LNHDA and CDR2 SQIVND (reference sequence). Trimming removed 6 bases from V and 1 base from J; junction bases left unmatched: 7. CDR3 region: CASSVGTSGQETQYF. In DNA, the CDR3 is TGTGCCAGTAGCGTCGGTACTAGCGGCCAAGAGACCCAGTACTTC.

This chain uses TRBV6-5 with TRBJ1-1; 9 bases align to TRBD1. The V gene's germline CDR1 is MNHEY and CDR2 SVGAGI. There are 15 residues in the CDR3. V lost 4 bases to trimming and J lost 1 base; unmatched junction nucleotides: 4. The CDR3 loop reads CASSSGQGGNTEAFF. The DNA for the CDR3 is TGTGCCAGCAGTTCGGGACAGGGTGGGAACACTGAAGCTTTCTTT.

CDR3 in amino acids: CASSPPGTVTYEQYF. The CDR3 DNA sequence: TGTGCCAGCAGTCCCCCCGGGACAGTCACCTACGAGCAGTACTTC. This sequence joins TRBV25-1 and TRBJ2-7, with 7 bases lining up with TRBD1. The J segment lost 2 bases and the V segment lost 5 bases, leaving 9 bases of the junction unmatched. Germline-derived CDR1 and CDR2 are MGHDK and SYGVNS. The CDR3 totals 15 residues.

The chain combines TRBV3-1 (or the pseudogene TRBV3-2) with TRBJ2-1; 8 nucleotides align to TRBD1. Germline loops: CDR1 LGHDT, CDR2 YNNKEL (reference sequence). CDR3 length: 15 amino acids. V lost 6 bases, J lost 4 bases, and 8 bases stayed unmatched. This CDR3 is CASSLTGGSYNEQFF. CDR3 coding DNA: TGTGCCAGCAGTCTTACAGGGGGATCATACAATGAGCAGTTCTTC.

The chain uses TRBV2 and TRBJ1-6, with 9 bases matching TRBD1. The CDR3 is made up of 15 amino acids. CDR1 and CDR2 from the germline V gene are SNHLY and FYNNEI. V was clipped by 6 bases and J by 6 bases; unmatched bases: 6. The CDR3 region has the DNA TGTGCCAGCAGAGATCGGACAGGGGTTAATTCACCCCTCCACTTT. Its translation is CASRDRTGVNSPLHF.

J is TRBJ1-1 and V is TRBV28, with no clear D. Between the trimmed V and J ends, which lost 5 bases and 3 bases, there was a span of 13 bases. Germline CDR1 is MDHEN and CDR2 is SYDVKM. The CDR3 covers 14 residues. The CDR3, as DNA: TGTGCCAGCAGTCCCCCTGGGAGGCACACTGAAGCTTTCTTT. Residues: CASSPPGRHTEAFF. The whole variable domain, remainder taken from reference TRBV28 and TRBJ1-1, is DVKVTQSSRYLVKRTGEKVFLECVQDMDHENMFWYRQDPGLGLRLIYFSYDVKMKEKGDIPEGYSVSREKKERFSLILESASTNQTSMYLCASSPPGRHTEAFFGQGTRLTVV.

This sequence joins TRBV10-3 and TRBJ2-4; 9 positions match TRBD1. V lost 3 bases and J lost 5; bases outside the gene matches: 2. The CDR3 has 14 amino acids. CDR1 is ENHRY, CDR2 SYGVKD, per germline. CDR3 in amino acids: CAISERQGENIQYF. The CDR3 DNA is TGTGCCATCAGTGAAAGACAGGGGGAAAACATTCAGTACTTC.

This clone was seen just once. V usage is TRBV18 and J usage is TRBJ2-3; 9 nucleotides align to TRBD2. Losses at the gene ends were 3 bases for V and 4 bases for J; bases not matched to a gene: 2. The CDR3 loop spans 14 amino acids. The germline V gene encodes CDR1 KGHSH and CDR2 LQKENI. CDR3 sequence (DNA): TGTGCCAGCTCACCCCGCGGGGGGGCAGATACGCAGTATTTT. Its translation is CASSPRGGADTQYF.